The 11 T cell receptor beta chains below all came from one sample that was sequenced in a study of OX40 agonist ivuxolimab in advanced cancers. Only in-frame clones appear in the TCRdb table, and some are missing; sequencing was by immunoSEQ multiplex PCR. The sample yields some 60,000 clones, about 88% seen once. The source material was CD4+ or CD8+ T cells sorted from blood, sampled in a trial of the OX40 agonist ivuxolimab. Receptors were obtained from an adult with an advanced solid tumor such as melanoma, head and neck, liver or kidney cancer.

This chain connects TRBV7-9 to TRBJ1-1, with 7 bases matching TRBD1. Trimming at V came to 4 bases and at J to 3 bases, leaving 8 bases not matched to a gene. Germline assignment: CDR1 SEHNR and CDR2 FQNEAQ (reference sequence). This CDR3 is built from 15 residues. In DNA form, the CDR3 reads TGTGCCAGCAGCTCCGTCACAGGGGCGGACACTGAAGCTTTCTTT. It yields the protein CASSSVTGADTEAFF.

There are a few counts of this clone. This chain connects TRBV19 to TRBJ1-1; the match to TRBD1 covers 7 bases. The germline V gene has CDR1 LNHDA and CDR2 SQIVND (reference sequence). J lost 0 bases, V lost 5 bases, and 9 bases had no gene match. The CDR3 length is 16 residues. CDR3 sequence reads: CASSWDSFTMNTEAFF. Written as DNA, the CDR3 is TGTGCCAGTAGTTGGGACAGTTTCACCATGAACACTGAAGCTTTCTTT.

This chain connects TRBV6-4 to TRBJ2-2; D is unclear. V dropped 1 base and J dropped 6 bases, with 6 bases sitting between them. This CDR3 contains 13 residues. CDR1 is MRHNA and CDR2 is SNTAGT in the germline V gene. The CDR3 protein is CASSDLASGELFF. DNA of the CDR3: TGTGCCAGCAGTGACTTGGCGTCCGGGGAGCTGTTTTTT.

This chain links TRBV5-5 with TRBJ2-2; 9 bases agree with TRBD1. There are 15 residues in the CDR3. Germline loops: CDR1 SGHKS, CDR2 YYEKEE (reference sequence). V dropped 2 bases and J dropped 6; count of bases not matched to a gene: 5. The CDR3 sequence is CASSFWTGEAGELFF. The CDR3 DNA follows: TGTGCCAGCAGCTTCTGGACAGGGGAGGCCGGGGAGCTGTTTTTT.

The J gene is TRBJ2-7, the V gene TRBV6-6, with 7 bases identical to TRBD1. Germline CDR1 MNHNY, CDR2 SVGAGI (reference sequence). Trimming took 5 bases from V and 3 from J; bases not matched to a gene: 10. This CDR3 has 15 amino acids. CDR3 protein: CASSKPDRVYYEQYF. CDR3 coding DNA: TGTGCCAGCAGTAAACCCGACAGGGTGTACTACGAGCAGTACTTC.

The rearrangement uses TRBV9 and TRBJ2-2; D is uncertain. The CDR3 has 14 residues. In germline, CDR1 is SGDLS, CDR2 YYNGEE. With 1 base removed from V and 2 bases from J, the gap between germline ends came to 6 bases. The DNA of the CDR3 is TGTGCCAGCAGCGTACGGCTAAACACCGGGGAGCTGTTTTTT. As protein: CASSVRLNTGELFF.

This clone has a single count. The rearrangement uses TRBV18 and TRBJ2-5; 7 bases match TRBD1. The CDR3 sequence is 15 residues long. Germline values: CDR1 KGHSH, CDR2 LQKENI. Trimming at V came to 0 bases and at J to 4 bases, leaving 5 bases not matched to a gene. DNA of the CDR3: TGTGCCAGCTCACCACCGGCAGGGGGACGAGAGACCCAGTACTTC. It specifies CASSPPAGGRETQYF.

The chain carries TRBV30 and TRBJ1-2; D is ambiguous. Germline loops: CDR1 GTSNPN, CDR2 SVGIG (reference sequence). This CDR3 contains 11 residues. V lost 5 bases, J lost 9 bases, and 13 bases lay in between. The CDR3 DNA sequence: TGTGCCTGGCAAAAAGGAGGGAGCTACACCTTC. Its translation: CAWQKGGSYTF.

CDR3 sequence reads: CASSYTAGVENEQFF. Written as DNA, the CDR3 is TGTGCCAGCAGTTACACGGCAGGGGTCGAAAATGAGCAGTTCTTC. This chain links TRBV6-6 with TRBJ2-1, with D perhaps TRBD1 (6 bases). This CDR3 spans 15 amino acids. V lost 2 bases and J lost 7, with 15 bases in between. Germline-derived CDR1 and CDR2 are MNHNY and SVGAGI (reference sequence).

A note on this clone: A junction end diverges from the germline sequence, so it may reflect a read error. The V call is TRBV2, the J call TRBJ2-7; D might be TRBD2 (5 bases). Germline loops: CDR1 SNHLY, CDR2 FYNNEI. This CDR3 has 13 amino acids. The CDR3 coding sequence is TGTGCCAGCAGTGAAGCGCCCCGGACCGGGGTACCCTTC. Amino acid sequence: CASSEAPRTGVPF. Together with reference TRBV2 and TRBJ2-7, the CDR3 gives the full variable domain: EPEVTQTPSHQVTQMGQEVILRCVPISNHLYFYWYRQILGQKVEFLVSFYNNEISEKSEIFDDQFSVERPDGSNFTLKIRSTKLEDSAMYFCASSEAPRTGVPFGPGTRLTVT.

The V and J genes are TRBV6-6 and TRBJ2-4; the match to TRBD1 covers 10 bases. V was clipped by 2 bases and J by 8 bases; unmatched bases: 9. From germline, CDR1 is MNHNY and CDR2 SVGAGI (reference sequence). This CDR3 has 16 amino acids. The CDR3 spells CASSYAPGTGADIQYF. In nucleotides, the CDR3 is TGTGCCAGCAGTTACGCACCCGGGACAGGGGCGGACATTCAGTACTTC.